This entry describes one T cell receptor (beta chain). Its antigen is unknown. This entry is derived from a study of T cell responses to AZD1222 COVID-19 vaccine. In the study overall: Analyses pooled second doses at about 4 or about 12 weeks. Study conclusions and caveats: Seropositive status at baseline applied to only 6 or 7 AZD1222 recipients. The donor group comprised mostly white British people and more females; the analysis possibly underestimated clonal diversity.

Method: immunoSEQ multiplex PCR; TCRdb's copy keeps in-frame clones and lacks some. The table has about 110,000 clones, roughly 88% seen once. The CDR3 has 15 amino acids. Trimming took off 3 bases at V and 1 base at J, with 12 bases between the two ends. Germline values: CDR1 LNHDA, CDR2 SQIVND (reference sequence). The chain employs TRBV19 and TRBJ1-1; D call uncertain. The source of this sequence is an adult in good health. The specimen was peripheral blood, collected on day 0 of AZD1222 vaccination. The chain's CDR3 is CASSIDERPNTEAFF. The CDR3 DNA follows: TGTGCCAGTAGTATTGATGAGAGACCGAACACTGAAGCTTTCTTT.